A single sample is the source of the 20 T cell receptor beta chains below, sequenced in a study of blood T cell repertoires in COVID-19. TCRdb's table, derived via immunoSEQ multiplex PCR, lists solely in-frame clones and lacks some. In the table there are tens of thousands of clones, about nine tenths of which are singletons. The sequenced sample was peripheral blood. The receptors originated from a human donor in a cohort sampled during active COVID-19.

V and J are TRBV24-1 and TRBJ1-5; 9 nucleotides match TRBD1. Germline lookup yields CDR1 KGHDR and CDR2 SFDVKD. The CDR3 totals 16 residues. Trimming took 4 bases from V and 7 from J; bases not matched to a gene: 10. Written as DNA, the CDR3 is TGTGCCACCAGTGAGCGGTACAGGGGGCGACGACAGCCCCAGCATTTT. It specifies CATSERYRGRRQPQHF.

This clone was detected only a few times. The chain combines TRBV24-1 with TRBJ2-3; 7 nucleotides agree with TRBD1. Germline values: CDR1 KGHDR, CDR2 SFDVKD. Germline trimming cut 5 bases from V and 4 bases from J; bases unmatched to any gene: 8. The CDR3 has 15 residues. The CDR3 spells CATSGRQGPADTQYF. CDR3 coding DNA: TGTGCCACCAGTGGACGACAGGGTCCCGCAGATACGCAGTATTTT.

V is TRBV3-1 (or the pseudogene TRBV3-2) and J is TRBJ2-2; TRBD1 might be the D (6 bases). CDR1 and CDR2 (germline): LGHDT, YNNKEL (reference sequence). Trimming took off 8 bases at V and 2 bases at J, with 15 bases between the two ends. This CDR3 has 15 amino acids. Here the CDR3 DNA reads TGTGCCAGCCAAATCAGGGGTCTCAACACCGGGGAGCTGTTTTTT. Protein product: CASQIRGLNTGELFF.

In DNA, the CDR3 is TGTGCCAGCAGCTTGACGCGCGGTAGCAATCAGCCCCAGCATTTT. Amino acids: CASSLTRGSNQPQHF. The chain recombines TRBV7-9 with TRBJ1-5; D remains unclear. The CDR3 extends over 15 amino acids. CDR1 and CDR2 (germline): SEHNR, FQNEAQ (reference sequence). V was pared by 3 bases and J by 0 bases, with 9 bases between.

V gene TRBV29-1 combines with J gene TRBJ1-1; TRBD1 might be the D (5 bases). V lost 7 bases and J 2 bases, leaving 20 bases between the germline ends. The CDR3 loop spans 15 amino acids. The germline CDR1 and CDR2 sequences are SQVTM and ANQGSEA. DNA of the CDR3: TGCAGCGCCTCCGGCGTGACAGTCGGCAACACTGAAGCTTTCTTT. Its translation: CSASGVTVGNTEAFF. Full variable domain (rest looked up from reference TRBV29-1 and TRBJ1-1): SAVISQKPSRDICQRGTSLTIQCQVDSQVTMMFWYRQQPGQSLTLIATANQGSEATYESGFVIDKFPISRPNLTFSTLTVSNMSPEDSSIYLCSASGVTVGNTEAFFGQGTRLTVV.

The chain combines TRBV4-3 with TRBJ2-7; 12 bases map to TRBD2. Germline values: CDR1 LGHNA, CDR2 YSLEER. The CDR3 runs to 16 residues. J was trimmed by 4 bases and V by 3 bases; bases with no gene match: 7. For the CDR3, the DNA is TGCGCCAGCAGCCAGACCGGGACTAGCGGGTCATACGAGCAGTACTTC. It specifies CASSQTGTSGSYEQYF.

This clone was detected a few times. Different DNA sequences within this sample yield the same CDR3. The chain uses TRBV5-4 and TRBJ1-1, with D maybe TRBD1 (5 bases). V shed 2 bases and J shed 1 base, with 6 bases lying between them. The V gene's germline CDR1 is SGHNT and CDR2 YYREEE (reference sequence). This CDR3 contains 13 residues. Here the CDR3 reads CASSLDRNTEAFF. CDR3 DNA: TGTGCCAGCAGCTTAGACAGGAACACTGAAGCTTTCTTT.

In its sample, this clone was seen once. The chain recombines TRBV5-1 with TRBJ2-5, with unresolved D. The CDR3 length is 13 residues. The germline CDR1 and CDR2 sequences are SGHRS and YFSETQ. V was cut by 7 bases and J by 3 bases, with 13 bases left in between. CDR3 coding DNA: TGCGCCAGCCGCCCCGGGTCCAAAGAGACCCAGTACTTC. This codes for CASRPGSKETQYF.

CDR3 bases: TGTGCCAGCAGCAAGCCCAGCACAGATACGCAGTATTTT. This encodes CASSKPSTDTQYF. The chain joins TRBV5-6 to TRBJ2-3; D remains ambiguous. The V gene's germline CDR1 is SGHDT and CDR2 YYEEEE. Trimming took off 4 bases at V and 0 bases at J, with 6 bases between the two ends. This CDR3 is 13 amino acids long.

This rearrangement joins TRBV4-2 to TRBJ2-5, with D possibly TRBD2 on 5 matching bases. Germline CDR1 LGHNA, CDR2 YNFKEQ. This CDR3 spans 14 amino acids. Trimming removed 0 bases from V and 7 bases from J, with 12 bases in between. DNA for the CDR3: TGTGCCAGCAGCCAAGAGGCGGTTCGGGGGACCCAGTACTTC. Protein: CASSQEAVRGTQYF.

The genes are TRBV5-8 and TRBJ1-1; D is uncertain. V lost 0 bases to trimming and J lost 0 bases, with 12 bases between them. Germline assignment: CDR1 SGHTS and CDR2 YDEGEE. This CDR3 is 16 amino acids long. This chain's CDR3 is CASSLVFSLMNTEAFF. CDR3 DNA sequence: TGTGCCAGCAGCTTGGTCTTTTCCCTTATGAACACTGAAGCTTTCTTT. The complete variable domain, with remaining parts taken from reference TRBV5-8 and TRBJ1-1, reads EAGVTQSPTHLIKTRGQQATLRCSPISGHTSVYWYQQALGLGLQFLLWYDEGEERNRGNFPPRFSGRQFPNYSSELNVNALELEDSALYLCASSLVFSLMNTEAFFGQGTRLTVV.

V gene TRBV7-3 combines with J gene TRBJ2-3; D perhaps matches TRBD1 (6 bases). CDR3 length: 17 amino acids. The germline V gene encodes CDR1 SGHTA and CDR2 FQGTGA. Trimming removed 5 bases from V and 1 base from J, with 19 bases in between. The CDR3 coding sequence is TGTGCCAGCAGCCCCCCCTGGTTGGACAGACGCACAGATACGCAGTATTTT. This gives the protein CASSPPWLDRRTDTQYF.

The chain has TRBV11-2 and TRBJ1-2, with 8 bases lining up with TRBD1. Germline CDR1 SGHAT, CDR2 FQNNGV. V lost 3 bases to trimming and J lost 5 bases; unmatched junction nucleotides: 11. This CDR3 spans 16 amino acids. CDR3 in amino acids: CASSFLKGHRGYGYTF. The CDR3 nucleotides read TGTGCCAGCAGCTTTCTAAAAGGTCACAGGGGGTATGGCTACACCTTC. Full variable domain (remainder filled in from reference TRBV11-2 and TRBJ1-2): EAGVAQSPRYKIIEKRQSVAFWCNPISGHATLYWYQQILGQGPKLLIQFQNNGVVDDSQLPKDRFSAERLKGVDSTLKIQPAKLEDSAVYLCASSFLKGHRGYGYTFGSGTRLTVV.

The chain links TRBV11-2 to TRBJ1-5; D not resolved. CDR3 length equals 16 residues. V was pared by 1 base and J by 5 bases, with 15 bases between. Per the germline V gene, CDR1 is SGHAT and CDR2 is FQNNGV. CDR3 region: CASSLAGGRDYQPQHF. The DNA for the CDR3 is TGTGCCAGCAGCTTAGCAGGAGGGCGCGATTATCAGCCCCAGCATTTT.

The rearrangement links TRBV2 to TRBJ2-7, with D maybe TRBD2 (5 bases). The CDR3 runs to 13 residues. V was cut by 8 bases and J by 0 bases, with 11 bases left in between. Germline V gene lookup returns CDR1 SNHLY and CDR2 FYNNEI. DNA for the CDR3: TGTGCCAGCGTTACCGACTACTCCTACGAGCAGTACTTC. Translated: CASVTDYSYEQYF.

V usage is TRBV7-8 and J usage is TRBJ1-1; maybe TRBD1 (6 bases). Germline CDR1 and CDR2: SGHVS and FQNEAQ. This CDR3 region has 14 residues. The V end was cut by 5 bases, the J end by 10 bases, with 20 bases between. The CDR3: CASSAAGVISRAFF. The CDR3 DNA reads TGTGCCAGCAGCGCCGCAGGGGTCATCAGTAGAGCTTTCTTT.

In this sample, this clone turned up a few times. One junction end does not reproduce the germline sequence, and a read error may be involved. The CDR3 region has the DNA TGTGCCAGCAGTTTAGACAGGACCAATCAGCCCCAGCATTTT. As protein: CASSLDRTNQPQHF. This chain uses TRBV7-2 with TRBJ1-5; D might be TRBD1 (6 bases). Per the germline V gene, CDR1 is SGHTA and CDR2 is FQGNSA. This CDR3 has 14 amino acids.

This chain connects TRBV6-2 or TRBV6-3 to TRBJ1-2, with 7 positions matching TRBD1. V dropped 6 bases and J dropped 2; count of bases not matched to a gene: 9. Per the germline V gene, CDR1 is MNHEY and CDR2 is SVGEGT. The CDR3 length is 15 residues. This CDR3 is CASRPLQDRNYGYTF. The CDR3 DNA is TGTGCCAGCAGACCTCTACAGGACAGGAACTATGGCTACACCTTC.

The chain uses TRBV3-1 (or the pseudogene TRBV3-2) and TRBJ2-5; the match to TRBD2 covers 13 bases. The germline CDR1 and CDR2 sequences are LGHDT and YNNKEL (reference sequence). The J segment lost 5 bases and the V segment lost 2 bases, leaving 5 bases of the junction unmatched. The length of the CDR3 is 16 residues. The CDR3 bases are TGTGCCAGCAGCCAACTCAGGACTAGCGGGAGTGAGACCCAGTACTTC. Protein sequence: CASSQLRTSGSETQYF.

The V gene is TRBV18, the J gene TRBJ2-5; 11 bases map to TRBD2. The CDR3 covers 14 residues. The germline V gene encodes CDR1 KGHSH and CDR2 LQKENI. V lost 3 bases to trimming and J lost 3 bases; unmatched junction nucleotides: 0. CDR3 in DNA: TGTGCCAGCTCACCGGGACTAGCGGAAGAGACCCAGTACTTC. Amino acids: CASSPGLAEETQYF.